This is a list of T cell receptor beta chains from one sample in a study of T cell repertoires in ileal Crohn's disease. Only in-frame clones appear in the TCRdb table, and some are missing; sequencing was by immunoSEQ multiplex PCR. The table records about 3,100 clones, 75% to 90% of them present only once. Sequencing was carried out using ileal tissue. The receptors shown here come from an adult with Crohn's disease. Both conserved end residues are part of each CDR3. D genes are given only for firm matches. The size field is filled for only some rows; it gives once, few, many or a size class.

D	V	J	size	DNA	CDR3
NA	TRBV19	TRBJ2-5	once	TGTGCCAGTAGTATCCGGGGCCCGGAGACCCAGTACTTC	CASSIRGPETQYF
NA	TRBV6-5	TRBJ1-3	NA	TGTGCCAGCAGTTACTCTTCGGACAACTCTGGAAACACCATATATTTT	CASSYSSDNSGNTIYF
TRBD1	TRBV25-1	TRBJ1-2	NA	TGTGCCAGCAGATTAGACAGGGAGGGTGGCTACACCTTC	CASRLDREGGYTF
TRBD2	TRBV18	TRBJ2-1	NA	TGTGCCAGCTCACCACTACCGTGGGCTAGCGGGGGGTCCAATGAGCAGTTCTTC	CASSPLPWASGGSNEQFF
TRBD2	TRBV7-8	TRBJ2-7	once	TGTGCCAGCAGCCCTTCTAGCGGGCGGACCTACGAGCAGTACTTC	CASSPSSGRTYEQYF
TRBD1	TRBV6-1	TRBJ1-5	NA	TGTGCCAGCAGCCCCGGGACAGGGGGTCAGCCCCAGCATTTT	CASSPGTGGQPQHF
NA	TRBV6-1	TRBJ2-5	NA	TGTGCCAGCAGTGATGTGACTAGAGGAGAGACCCAGTACTTC	CASSDVTRGETQYF
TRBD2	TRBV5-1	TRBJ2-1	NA	TGCGCCAGCAGCTTGGCCGGGGCTAGCGGGGGTCGGGAGCAGTTCTTC	CASSLAGASGGREQFF
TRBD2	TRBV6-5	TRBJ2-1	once	TGTGCCAGCAGAAGTACTAGCGGGGGTATACATGAGCAGTTCTTC	CASRSTSGGIHEQFF
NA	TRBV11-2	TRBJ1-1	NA	TGTGCCAGCAGCAGTGGACTCGGGATAGGCAAGGCTGAAGCTTTCTTT	CASSSGLGIGKAEAFF